This T cell receptor beta chain was retrieved from a study of T cell clonotyping in hematopoietic cell transplantation. Profiled with immunoSEQ multiplex PCR; TCRdb holds only in-frame clones, not every one. Of fewer than 11,000 clones in the sample, about four fifths were seen once. The ends were cut back, 0 bases at V and 8 bases at J, with 7 bases in the middle. The CDR3 sequence is 12 residues long. CDR1 GTSNPN and CDR2 SVGIG come from the germline V gene (reference sequence). The TCR sequence derives from a female patient aged 35-55 years who had an allogeneic stem cell transplant from a related donor, so T cells may come from the graft donor. Some clones in this sample may be carry-over from other donors' samples. Material: PBMCs, obtained 30 days after allogeneic stem cell transplant. J is TRBJ1-4 and V is TRBV30; D not certain. CDR3 in DNA: TGTGCCTGGAGTGTGGGAGCGGAAAAACTGTTTTTT. Its translation: CAWSVGAEKLFF.